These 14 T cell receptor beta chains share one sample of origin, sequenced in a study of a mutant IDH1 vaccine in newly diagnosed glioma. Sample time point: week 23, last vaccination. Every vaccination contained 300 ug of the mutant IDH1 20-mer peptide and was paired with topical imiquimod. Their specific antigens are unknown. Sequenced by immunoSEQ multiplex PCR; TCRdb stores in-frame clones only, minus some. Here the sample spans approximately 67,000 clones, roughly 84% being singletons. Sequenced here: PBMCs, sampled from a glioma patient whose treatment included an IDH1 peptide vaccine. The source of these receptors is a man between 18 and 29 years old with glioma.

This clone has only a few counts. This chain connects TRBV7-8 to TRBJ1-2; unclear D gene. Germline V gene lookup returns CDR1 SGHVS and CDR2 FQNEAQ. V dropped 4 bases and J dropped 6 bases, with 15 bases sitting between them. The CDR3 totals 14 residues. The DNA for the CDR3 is TGTGCCAGCAGCTCTTACCTTCTGACGGATGGCTACACCTTC. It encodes CASSSYLLTDGYTF.

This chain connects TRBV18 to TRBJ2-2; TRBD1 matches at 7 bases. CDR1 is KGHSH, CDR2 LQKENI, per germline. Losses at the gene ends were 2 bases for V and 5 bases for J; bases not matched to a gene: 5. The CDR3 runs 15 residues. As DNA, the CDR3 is TGTGCCAGCTCACCAGAGGGGGCGGATACCGGGGAGCTGTTTTTT. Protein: CASSPEGADTGELFF.

Here the CDR3 reads CASSYSGGGSYGYTF. In DNA, the CDR3 is TGTGCCAGCAGTTACTCGGGAGGGGGTTCCTATGGCTACACCTTC. V usage is TRBV6-5 and J usage is TRBJ1-2; weak D call: TRBD1 (6 bases). The V gene's germline CDR1 is MNHEY and CDR2 SVGAGI. The CDR3 is 15 amino acids. V was shortened by 0 bases and J by 4 bases, with 12 bases between the two germline ends.

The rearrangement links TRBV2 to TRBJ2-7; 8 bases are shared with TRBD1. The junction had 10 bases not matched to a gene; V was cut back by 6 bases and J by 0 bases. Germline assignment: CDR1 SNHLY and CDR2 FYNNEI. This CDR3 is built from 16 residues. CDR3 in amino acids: CASRAGTGEGSYEQYF. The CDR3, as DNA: TGTGCCAGCAGGGCCGGGACAGGCGAAGGCTCCTACGAGCAGTACTTC. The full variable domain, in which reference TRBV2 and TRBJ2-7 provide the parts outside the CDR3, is EPEVTQTPSHQVTQMGQEVILRCVPISNHLYFYWYRQILGQKVEFLVSFYNNEISEKSEIFDDQFSVERPDGSNFTLKIRSTKLEDSAMYFCASRAGTGEGSYEQYFGPGTRLTVT.

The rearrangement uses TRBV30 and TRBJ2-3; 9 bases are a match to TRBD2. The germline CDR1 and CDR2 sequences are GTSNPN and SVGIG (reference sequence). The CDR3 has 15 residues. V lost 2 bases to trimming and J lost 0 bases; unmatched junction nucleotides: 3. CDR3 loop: CAWSPSGASTDTQYF. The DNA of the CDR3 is TGTGCCTGGAGTCCTAGCGGGGCTAGCACAGATACGCAGTATTTT.

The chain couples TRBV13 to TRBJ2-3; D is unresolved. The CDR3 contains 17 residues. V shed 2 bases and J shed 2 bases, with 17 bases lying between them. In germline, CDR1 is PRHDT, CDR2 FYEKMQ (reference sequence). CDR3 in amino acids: CASSLRWAMRNTDTQYF. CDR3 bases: TGTGCCAGCAGCTTACGTTGGGCTATGCGGAACACAGATACGCAGTATTTT.

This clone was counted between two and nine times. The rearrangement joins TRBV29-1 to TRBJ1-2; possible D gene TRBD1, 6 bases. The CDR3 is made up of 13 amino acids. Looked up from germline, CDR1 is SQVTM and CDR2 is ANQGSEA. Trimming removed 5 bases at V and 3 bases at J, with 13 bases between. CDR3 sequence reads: CSVSAGVDYGYTF. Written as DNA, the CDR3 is TGCAGCGTTTCCGCAGGGGTGGACTATGGCTACACCTTC.

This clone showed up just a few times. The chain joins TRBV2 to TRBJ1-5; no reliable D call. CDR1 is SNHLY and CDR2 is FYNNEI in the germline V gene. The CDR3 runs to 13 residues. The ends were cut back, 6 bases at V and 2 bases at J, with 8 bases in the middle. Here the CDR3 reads CASRGWGNQPQHF. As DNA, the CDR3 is TGTGCCAGCAGGGGATGGGGCAATCAGCCCCAGCATTTT.

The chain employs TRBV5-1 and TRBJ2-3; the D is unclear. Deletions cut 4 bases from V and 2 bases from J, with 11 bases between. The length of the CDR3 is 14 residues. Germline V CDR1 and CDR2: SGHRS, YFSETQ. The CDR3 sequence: CASSRASTTDTQYF. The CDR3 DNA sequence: TGCGCCAGCAGCAGGGCAAGCACCACAGATACGCAGTATTTT.

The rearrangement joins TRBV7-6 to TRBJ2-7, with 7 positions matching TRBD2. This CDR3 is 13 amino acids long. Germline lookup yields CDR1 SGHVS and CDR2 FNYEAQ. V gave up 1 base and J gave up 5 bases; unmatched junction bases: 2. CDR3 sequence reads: CASSLERGDEQYF. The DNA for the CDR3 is TGTGCCAGCAGCTTAGAGCGGGGCGACGAGCAGTACTTC. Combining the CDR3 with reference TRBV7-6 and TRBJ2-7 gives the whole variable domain GAGVSQSPRYKVTKRGQDVALRCDPISGHVSLYWYRQALGQGPEFLTYFNYEAQQDKSGLPNDRFSAERPEGSISTLTIQRTEQRDSAMYRCASSLERGDEQYFGPGTRLTVT.

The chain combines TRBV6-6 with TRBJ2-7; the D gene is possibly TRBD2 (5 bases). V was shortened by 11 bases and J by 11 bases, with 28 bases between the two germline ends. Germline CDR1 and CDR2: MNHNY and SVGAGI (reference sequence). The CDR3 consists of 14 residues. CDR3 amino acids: CAAGPPYQEARKYF. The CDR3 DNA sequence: TGTGCCGCAGGCCCCCCCTATCAGGAGGCTAGAAAGTACTTC.

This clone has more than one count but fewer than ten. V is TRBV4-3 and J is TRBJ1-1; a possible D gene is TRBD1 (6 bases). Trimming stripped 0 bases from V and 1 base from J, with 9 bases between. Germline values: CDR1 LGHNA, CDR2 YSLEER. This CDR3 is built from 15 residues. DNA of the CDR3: TGCGCCAGCAGCCAAGATCGGGGGGCGAACACTGAAGCTTTCTTT. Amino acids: CASSQDRGANTEAFF.

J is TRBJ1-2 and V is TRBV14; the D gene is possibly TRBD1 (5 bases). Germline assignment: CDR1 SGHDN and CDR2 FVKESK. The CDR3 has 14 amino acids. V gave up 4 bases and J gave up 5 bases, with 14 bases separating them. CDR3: CASSPFREGYGYTF. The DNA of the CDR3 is TGTGCCAGCAGCCCCTTCAGGGAAGGGTATGGCTACACCTTC.

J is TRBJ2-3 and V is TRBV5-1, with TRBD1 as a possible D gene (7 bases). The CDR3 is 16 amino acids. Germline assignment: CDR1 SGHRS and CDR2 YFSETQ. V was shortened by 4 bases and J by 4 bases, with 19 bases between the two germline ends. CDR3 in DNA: TGCGCCAGCAGCCCCGGGACAGCTAGGGAGGCAGATACGCAGTATTTT. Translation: CASSPGTAREADTQYF.